This T cell receptor (beta chain) was documented in a study of T-cell memory formation after mild COVID-19. Study-level findings and limits: Among clones peaking at day 37 in the second wave, SARS-CoV-2 specificity remained unconfirmed. The main location of contracting CD4+ clones was CM and EM, and that of contracting CD8+ clones was EMRA. Cross-reactive memory seemingly joined, as some responding clones were found in pre-infection memory.

From 5'RACE with constant-segment primers came TCR alpha and TCR beta cDNA libraries that carried sample barcodes and UMIs. TCRdb called the 5' RACE reads again in MiXCR, with one record for every CDR3 protein. The sample lists roughly 350,000 distinct CDR3 sequences, 20% to 25% seen once, with around an eighth in the top ten. CDR3 size: 10 residues. Germline CDR1 DFQATT, CDR2 SNEGSKA (reference sequence). Remarks on this clonotype: No antigen is known for it.

The TCR sequence derives from an adult woman who had mild COVID-19 (a few samples of this study predate the infection). Cell type and time point are not known. Sequencing was performed on PBMCs or a T cell subset sorted from them (not recorded which). V and J are TRBV20-1 and TRBJ2-1, with D unclear. The CDR3 sequence: CSPIRDEQFF. The DNA of the CDR3 is TGCAGCCCTATACGGGATGAGCAGTTCTTC.